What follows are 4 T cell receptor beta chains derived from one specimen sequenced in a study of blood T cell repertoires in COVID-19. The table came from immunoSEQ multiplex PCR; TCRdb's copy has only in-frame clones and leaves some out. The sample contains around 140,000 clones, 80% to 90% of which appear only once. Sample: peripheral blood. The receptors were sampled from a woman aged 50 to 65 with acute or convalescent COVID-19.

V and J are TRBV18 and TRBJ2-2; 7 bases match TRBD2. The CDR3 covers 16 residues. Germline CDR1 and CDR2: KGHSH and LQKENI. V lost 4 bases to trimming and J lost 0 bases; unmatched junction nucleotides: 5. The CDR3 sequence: CASSLQAGTNTGELFF. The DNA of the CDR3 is TGTGCCAGCTCACTACAAGCGGGAACGAACACCGGGGAGCTGTTTTTT.

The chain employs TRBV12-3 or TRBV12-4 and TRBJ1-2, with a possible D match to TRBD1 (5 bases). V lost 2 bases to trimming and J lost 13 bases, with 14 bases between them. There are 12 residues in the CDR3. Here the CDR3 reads CASSLRGSRSTF. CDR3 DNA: TGTGCCAGCAGTTTAAGGGGTAGTCGGAGCACCTTC.

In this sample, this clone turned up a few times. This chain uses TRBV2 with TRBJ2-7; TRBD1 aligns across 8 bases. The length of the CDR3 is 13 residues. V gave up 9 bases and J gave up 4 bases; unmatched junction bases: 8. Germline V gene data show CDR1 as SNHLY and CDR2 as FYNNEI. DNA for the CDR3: TGTGCCAGTAACCCAGGGGGCATATACGAGCAGTACTTC. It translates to CASNPGGIYEQYF.

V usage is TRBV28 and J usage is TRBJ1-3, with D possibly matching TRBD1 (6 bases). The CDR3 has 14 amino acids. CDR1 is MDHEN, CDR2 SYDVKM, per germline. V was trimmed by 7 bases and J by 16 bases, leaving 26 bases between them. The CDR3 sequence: CASTPNRDSPSRYF. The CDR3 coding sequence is TGTGCCAGCACCCCTAACAGGGATTCCCCGTCGAGGTATTTT.